The subject of this entry is one TCR beta chain. The data were obtained in a study of T-cell memory formation after mild COVID-19. Study summary: TCR clusters mostly belonged to single donors.

TCRdb recomputed calls from the 5' RACE reads with MiXCR, one row per CDR3 protein. The table has roughly 610,000 distinct CDR3 sequences, around a sixth seen once. From germline, CDR1 is MNHEY and CDR2 SVGAGI. The trim removed 0 bases at V and 10 bases at J, leaving 15 bases unmatched. CDR3 length: 18 amino acids. Input material: PBMCs or a T cell subset sorted from them (not recorded which). The rearrangement joins TRBV6-5 to TRBJ1-6; 7 bases match TRBD1. This clonotype originated in an adult woman who had mild COVID-19 (a few samples of this study predate the infection). Cell type and time point are not known. This CDR3 is CASSYSKPVLGGASPLHF. The CDR3 DNA is TGTGCCAGCAGTTACTCGAAACCCGTCCTAGGGGGCGCGTCACCCCTCCACTTT.